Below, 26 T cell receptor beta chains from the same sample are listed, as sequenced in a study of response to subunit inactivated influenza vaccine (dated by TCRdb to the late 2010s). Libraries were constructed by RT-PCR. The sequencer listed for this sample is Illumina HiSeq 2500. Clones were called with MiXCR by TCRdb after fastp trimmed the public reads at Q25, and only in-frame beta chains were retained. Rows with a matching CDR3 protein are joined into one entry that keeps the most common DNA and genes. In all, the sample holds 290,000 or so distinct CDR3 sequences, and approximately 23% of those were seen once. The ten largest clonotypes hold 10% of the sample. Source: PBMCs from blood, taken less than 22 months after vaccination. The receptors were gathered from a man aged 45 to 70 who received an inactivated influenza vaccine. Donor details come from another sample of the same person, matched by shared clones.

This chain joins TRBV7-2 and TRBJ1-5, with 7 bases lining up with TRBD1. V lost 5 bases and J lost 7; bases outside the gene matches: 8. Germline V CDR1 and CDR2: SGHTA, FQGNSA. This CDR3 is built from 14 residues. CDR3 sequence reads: CASSENRGPQPQHF. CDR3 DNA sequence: TGTGCCAGCAGCGAAAACAGGGGCCCGCAGCCCCAGCATTTT.

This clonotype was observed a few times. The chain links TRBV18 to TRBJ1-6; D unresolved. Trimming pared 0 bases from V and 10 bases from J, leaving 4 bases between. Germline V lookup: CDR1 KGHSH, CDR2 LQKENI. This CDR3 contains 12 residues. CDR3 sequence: CASSPPDSPLHF. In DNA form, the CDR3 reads TGTGCCAGCTCACCACCGGACTCACCCCTCCACTTT. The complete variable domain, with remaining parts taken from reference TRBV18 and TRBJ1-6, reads NAGVMQNPRHLVRRRGQEARLRCSPMKGHSHVYWYRQLPEEGLKFMVYLQKENIIDESGMPKERFSAEFPKEGPSILRIQQVVRGDSAAYFCASSPPDSPLHFGNGTRLTVT.

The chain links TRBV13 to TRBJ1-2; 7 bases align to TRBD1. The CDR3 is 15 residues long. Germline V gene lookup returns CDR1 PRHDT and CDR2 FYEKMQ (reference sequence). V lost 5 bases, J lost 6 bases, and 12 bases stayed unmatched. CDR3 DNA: TGTGCCAGCAGCCGAGACAGGGAAGGACTAAATGGCTACACCTTC. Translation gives CASSRDREGLNGYTF. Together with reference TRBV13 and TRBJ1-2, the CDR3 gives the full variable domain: AAGVIQSPRHLIKEKRETATLKCYPIPRHDTVYWYQQGPGQDPQFLISFYEKMQSDKGSIPDRFSAQQFSDYHSELNMSSLELGDSALYFCASSRDREGLNGYTFGSGTRLTVV.

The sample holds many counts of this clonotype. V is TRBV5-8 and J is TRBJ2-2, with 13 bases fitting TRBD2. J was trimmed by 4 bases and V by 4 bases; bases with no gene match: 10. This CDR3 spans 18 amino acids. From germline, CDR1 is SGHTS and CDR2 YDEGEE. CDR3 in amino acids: CASSRRLAGGGGTGELFF. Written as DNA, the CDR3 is TGTGCCAGCAGCCGCCGACTAGCGGGGGGCGGGGGCACCGGGGAGCTGTTTTTT.

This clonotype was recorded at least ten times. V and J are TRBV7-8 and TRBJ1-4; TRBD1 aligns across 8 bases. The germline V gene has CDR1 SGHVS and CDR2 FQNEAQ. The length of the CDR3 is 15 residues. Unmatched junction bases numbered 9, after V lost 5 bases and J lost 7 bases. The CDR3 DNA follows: TGTGCCAGCAGCCCCAGGACAGGGACCGGTGAAAAACTGTTTTTT. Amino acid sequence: CASSPRTGTGEKLFF.

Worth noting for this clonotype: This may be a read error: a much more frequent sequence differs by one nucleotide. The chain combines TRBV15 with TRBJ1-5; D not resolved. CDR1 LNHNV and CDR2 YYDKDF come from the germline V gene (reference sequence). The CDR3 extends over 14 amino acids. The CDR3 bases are TGTGCCACCAGTTCCTTTTTTGGCAATCAGGCCCAGCATTTT. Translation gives CATSSFFGNQAQHF.

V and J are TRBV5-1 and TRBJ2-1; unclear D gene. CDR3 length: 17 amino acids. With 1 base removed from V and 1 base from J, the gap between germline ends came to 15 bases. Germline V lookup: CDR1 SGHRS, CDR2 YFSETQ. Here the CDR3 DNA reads TGCGCCAGCAGCTTGAATGGCAGACTCGGATCCTACAATGAGCAGTTCTTC. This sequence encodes CASSLNGRLGSYNEQFF.

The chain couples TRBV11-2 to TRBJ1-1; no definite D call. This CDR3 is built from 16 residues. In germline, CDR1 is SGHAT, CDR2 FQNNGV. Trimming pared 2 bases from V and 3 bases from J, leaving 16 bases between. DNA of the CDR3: TGTGCCAGCAGCTTATCGAGGGTTATGGAGGACACTGAAGCTTTCTTT. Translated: CASSLSRVMEDTEAFF.

CDR3 sequence reads: CASSFPTRESGNTIYF. For the CDR3, the DNA is TGTGCCAGCAGTTTTCCAACAAGGGAATCTGGAAACACCATATATTTT. V gene TRBV28 combines with J gene TRBJ1-3; D is uncertain. CDR3 length equals 16 residues. The germline gives CDR1 MDHEN, CDR2 SYDVKM. Trimming shortened V by 3 bases and J by 1 base, and 13 bases separated the two germline ends.

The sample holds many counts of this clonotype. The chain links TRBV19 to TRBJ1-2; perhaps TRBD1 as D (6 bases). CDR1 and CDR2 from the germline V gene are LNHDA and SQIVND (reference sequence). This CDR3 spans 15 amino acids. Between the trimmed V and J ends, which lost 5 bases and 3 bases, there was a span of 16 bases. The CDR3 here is CASSHRFGQHYGYTF. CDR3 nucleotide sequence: TGTGCCAGTAGTCACCGTTTTGGACAGCACTATGGCTACACCTTC.

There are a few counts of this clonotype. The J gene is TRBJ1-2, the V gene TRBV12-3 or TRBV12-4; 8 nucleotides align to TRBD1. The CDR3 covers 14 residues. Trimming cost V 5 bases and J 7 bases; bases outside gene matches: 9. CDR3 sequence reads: CASSRGRGPGGYTF. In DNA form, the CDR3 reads TGTGCCAGCAGTCGGGGCAGGGGGCCAGGTGGCTACACCTTC.

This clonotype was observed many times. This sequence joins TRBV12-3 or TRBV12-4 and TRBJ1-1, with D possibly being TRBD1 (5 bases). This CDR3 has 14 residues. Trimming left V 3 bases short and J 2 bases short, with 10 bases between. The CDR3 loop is CASSFRDGNTEAFF. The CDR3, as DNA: TGTGCCAGCAGTTTTCGGGACGGCAACACTGAAGCTTTCTTT.

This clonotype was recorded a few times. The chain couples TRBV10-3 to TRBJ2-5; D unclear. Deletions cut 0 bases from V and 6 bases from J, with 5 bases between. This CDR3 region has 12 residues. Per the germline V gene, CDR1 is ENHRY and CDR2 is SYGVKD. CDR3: CAISESLQTQYF. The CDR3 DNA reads TGTGCCATCAGTGAGTCGTTGCAGACCCAGTACTTC.

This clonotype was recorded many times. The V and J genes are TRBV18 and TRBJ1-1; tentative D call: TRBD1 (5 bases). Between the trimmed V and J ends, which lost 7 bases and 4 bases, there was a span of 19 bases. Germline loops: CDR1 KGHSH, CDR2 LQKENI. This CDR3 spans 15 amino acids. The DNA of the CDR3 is TGTGCCAGCTTTCCGAGTACCGGGACGCTCACTGAAGCTTTCTTT. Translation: CASFPSTGTLTEAFF.

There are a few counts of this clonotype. CDR3 loop: CASSPTGNYEQYF. CDR3 DNA: TGCGCCAGCAGCCCGACAGGGAACTACGAGCAGTACTTC. The chain employs TRBV5-1 and TRBJ2-7; TRBD1 aligns across 7 bases. J was trimmed by 3 bases and V by 4 bases; bases with no gene match: 4. CDR1 is SGHRS and CDR2 is YFSETQ in the germline V gene. The CDR3 is 13 amino acids.

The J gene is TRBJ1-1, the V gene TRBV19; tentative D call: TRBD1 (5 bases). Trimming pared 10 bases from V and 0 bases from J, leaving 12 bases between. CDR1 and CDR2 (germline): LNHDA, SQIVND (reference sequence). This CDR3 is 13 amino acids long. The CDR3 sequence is CATGDRLNTEAFF. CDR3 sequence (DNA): TGTGCCACGGGGGACCGCCTGAACACTGAAGCTTTCTTT.

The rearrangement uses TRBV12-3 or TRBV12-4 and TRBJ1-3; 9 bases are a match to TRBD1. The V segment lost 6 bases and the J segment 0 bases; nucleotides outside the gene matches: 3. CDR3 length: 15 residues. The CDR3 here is CASRQGAISGNTIYF. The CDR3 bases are TGTGCCAGCAGACAGGGGGCAATCTCTGGAAACACCATATATTTT.

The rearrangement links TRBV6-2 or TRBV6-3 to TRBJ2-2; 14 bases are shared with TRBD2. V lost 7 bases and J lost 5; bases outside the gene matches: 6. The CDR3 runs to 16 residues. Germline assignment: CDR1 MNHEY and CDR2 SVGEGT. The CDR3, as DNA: TGTGCCAGCACGGGACTAGCGGGAGTTTATACCGGGGAGCTGTTTTTT. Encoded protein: CASTGLAGVYTGELFF.

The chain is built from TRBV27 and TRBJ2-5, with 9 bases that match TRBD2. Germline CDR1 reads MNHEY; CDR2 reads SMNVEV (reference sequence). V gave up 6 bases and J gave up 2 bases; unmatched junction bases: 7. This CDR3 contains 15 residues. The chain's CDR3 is CASRPLAGLQETQYF. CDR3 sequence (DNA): TGTGCCAGCAGGCCCCTAGCGGGATTACAAGAGACCCAGTACTTC.

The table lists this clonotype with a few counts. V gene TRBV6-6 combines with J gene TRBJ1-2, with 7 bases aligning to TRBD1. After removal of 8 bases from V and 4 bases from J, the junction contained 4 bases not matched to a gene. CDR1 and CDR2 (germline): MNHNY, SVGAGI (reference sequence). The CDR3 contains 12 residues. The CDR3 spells CASSTGAYGYTF. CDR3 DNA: TGTGCCAGCTCCACAGGGGCCTATGGCTACACCTTC.

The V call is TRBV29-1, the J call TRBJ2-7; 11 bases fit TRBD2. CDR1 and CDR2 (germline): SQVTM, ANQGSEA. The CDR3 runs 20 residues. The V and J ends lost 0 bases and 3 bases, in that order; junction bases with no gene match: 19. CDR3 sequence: CSVEDTGGGHPGTSGYEQYF. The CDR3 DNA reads TGCAGCGTTGAAGATACGGGGGGTGGTCATCCTGGGACTAGCGGCTACGAGCAGTACTTC.

The CDR3 coding sequence is TGCGCCAGCAGTGAGTCCGGCAGTTACTCTGGAAACACCATATATTTT. This encodes CASSESGSYSGNTIYF. The V and J genes are TRBV10-1 and TRBJ1-3, with D uncertain. Trimming stripped 0 bases from V and 0 bases from J, with 9 bases between. This CDR3 is built from 16 residues. The germline CDR1 and CDR2 sequences are WNHNN and SYGVQD (reference sequence).

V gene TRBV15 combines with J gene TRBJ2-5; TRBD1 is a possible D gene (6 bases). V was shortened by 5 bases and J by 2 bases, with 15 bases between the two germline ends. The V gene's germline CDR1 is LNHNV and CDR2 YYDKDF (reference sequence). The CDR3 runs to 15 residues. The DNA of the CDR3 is TGTGCCACCAGCGGACAGCTTCATGAACAAGAGACCCAGTACTTC. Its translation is CATSGQLHEQETQYF.

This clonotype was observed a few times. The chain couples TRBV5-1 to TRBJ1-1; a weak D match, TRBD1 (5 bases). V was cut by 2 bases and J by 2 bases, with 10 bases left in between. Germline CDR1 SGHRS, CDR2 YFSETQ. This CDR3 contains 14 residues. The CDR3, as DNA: TGCGCCAGCAGCTTCGCAGGGAGAAACACTGAAGCTTTCTTT. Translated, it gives CASSFAGRNTEAFF.

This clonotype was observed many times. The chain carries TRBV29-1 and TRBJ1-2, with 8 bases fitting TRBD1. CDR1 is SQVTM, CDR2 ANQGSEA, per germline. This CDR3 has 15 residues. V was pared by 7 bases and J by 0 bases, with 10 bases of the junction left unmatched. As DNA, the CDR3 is TGCAGCGCCTCGGGACAGGAGACTACTAACTATGGCTACACCTTC. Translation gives CSASGQETTNYGYTF.

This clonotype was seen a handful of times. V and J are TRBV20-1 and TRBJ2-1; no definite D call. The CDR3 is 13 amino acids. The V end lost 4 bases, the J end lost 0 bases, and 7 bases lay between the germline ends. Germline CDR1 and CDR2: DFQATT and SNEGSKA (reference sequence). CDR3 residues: CSAIASSYNEQFF. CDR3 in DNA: TGCAGTGCTATCGCGAGCTCCTACAATGAGCAGTTCTTC.